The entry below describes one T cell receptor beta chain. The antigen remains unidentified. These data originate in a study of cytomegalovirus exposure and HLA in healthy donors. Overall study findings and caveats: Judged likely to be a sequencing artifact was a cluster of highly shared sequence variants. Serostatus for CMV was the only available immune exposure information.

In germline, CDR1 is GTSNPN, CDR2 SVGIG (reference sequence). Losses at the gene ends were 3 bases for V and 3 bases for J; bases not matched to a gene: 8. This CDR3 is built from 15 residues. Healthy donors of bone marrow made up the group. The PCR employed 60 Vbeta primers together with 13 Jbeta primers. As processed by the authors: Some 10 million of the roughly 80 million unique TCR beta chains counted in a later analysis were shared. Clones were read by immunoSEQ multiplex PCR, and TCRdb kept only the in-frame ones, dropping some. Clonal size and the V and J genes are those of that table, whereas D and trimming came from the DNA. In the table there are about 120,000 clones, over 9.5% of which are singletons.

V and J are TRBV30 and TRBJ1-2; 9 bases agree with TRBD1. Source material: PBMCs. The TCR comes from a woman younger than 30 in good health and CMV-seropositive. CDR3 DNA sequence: TGTGCCTGGAGGGGGACACAGGGGGCCCACTATGGCTACACCTTC. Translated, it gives CAWRGTQGAHYGYTF.